The 30 T cell receptor beta chains reported below all come from one sample, sequenced in a study of blood T cells in healthy people across ages. With a J-beta primer mix and a sample-barcoded 5' primer, a second PCR ran roughly 7 to 11 cycles. A single record per CDR3 protein comes from TCRdb applying MiXCR to the 5' RACE reads. Of roughly 2 million distinct CDR3 sequences listed, roughly 50% were seen once; the top ten hold around 2.1%. What was sequenced was blood. All receptors derive from a woman aged 35 to 49 in good health.

The chain uses TRBV7-2 and TRBJ2-4, with 10 bases matching TRBD1. CDR3 length: 15 residues. Germline lookup yields CDR1 SGHTA and CDR2 FQGNSA. The V gene end was trimmed by 1 base and the J gene end by 13 bases; junction bases not matched to a gene: 10. Written as DNA, the CDR3 is TGTGCCAGCAGCTTAGAGGGACAGGGGTGGAATGAGCAGTACTTC. Its protein is CASSLEGQGWNEQYF.

This clonotype was observed a few times. CDR3 DNA sequence: TGCAGTGCTCCGGACGGGTTGGAGTACTTC. Translated, it gives CSAPDGLEYF. The V call is TRBV20-1, the J call TRBJ2-5; D ambiguous. Trimming removed 5 bases at V and 12 bases at J, with 13 bases between. Germline V CDR1 and CDR2: DFQATT, SNEGSKA (reference sequence). CDR3 length equals 10 residues.

J is TRBJ2-1 and V is TRBV27; 12 bases align to TRBD1. The length of the CDR3 is 19 residues. The V gene's germline CDR1 is MNHEY and CDR2 SMNVEV (reference sequence). Germline trimming cut 5 bases from V and 0 bases from J; bases unmatched to any gene: 11. CDR3 sequence reads: CASSGPGTGGPGSYNEQFF. CDR3 bases: TGTGCCAGCAGTGGTCCCGGGACAGGGGGCCCGGGCTCCTACAATGAGCAGTTCTTC.

The chain uses TRBV6-2 or TRBV6-3 and TRBJ2-1, with a weak D call TRBD2 (6 bases). The end of the DNA aligns better with TRBJ2-7, so the J call may be wrong. Per the germline V gene, CDR1 is MNHEY and CDR2 is SVGEGT. The CDR3 is 16 amino acids. The DNA for the CDR3 is TGTGCCAGCATCAACCCCGGGAGATTTTCCTACAATGAGCAGTACTTC. Its protein product is CASINPGRFSYNEQYF.

The gene calls are TRBV4-2 and TRBJ1-1, with a tentative D call TRBD1 (5 bases). Germline CDR1 LGHNA, CDR2 YNFKEQ. V gave up 0 bases and J gave up 2 bases, with 10 bases separating them. This CDR3 region has 15 residues. CDR3 protein: CASSQDAGKNTEAFF. The CDR3, as DNA: TGTGCCAGCAGCCAAGACGCAGGGAAAAACACTGAAGCTTTCTTT.

This clonotype was observed a few times. This chain links TRBV20-1 with TRBJ2-5, with 10 bases that match TRBD1. The CDR3 is 16 residues long. V gave up 1 base and J gave up 4 bases; unmatched junction bases: 9. CDR1 and CDR2 from the germline V gene are DFQATT and SNEGSKA (reference sequence). The CDR3 reads CSARAAGQGIGETQYF. In DNA form, the CDR3 reads TGCAGTGCTAGAGCCGCGGGACAGGGGATAGGAGAGACCCAGTACTTC.

This clonotype was picked up one time. The V call is TRBV28, the J call TRBJ2-1; the D is unclear. Trimming stripped 3 bases from V and 1 base from J, with 13 bases between. CDR1 is MDHEN and CDR2 is SYDVKM in the germline V gene. There are 16 residues in the CDR3. The CDR3 nucleotides read TGTGCCAGCAGTTTGCCTGAAGGCTTTTCCTACAATGAGCAGTTCTTC. It codes for CASSLPEGFSYNEQFF.

The chain joins TRBV27 to TRBJ2-3, with a weak D call TRBD2 (6 bases). CDR1 MNHEY and CDR2 SMNVEV come from the germline V gene (reference sequence). Between the trimmed V and J ends, which lost 1 base and 2 bases, there was a span of 13 bases. The CDR3 totals 16 residues. CDR3 in amino acids: CASSLWVADTTDTQYF. Written as DNA, the CDR3 is TGTGCCAGCAGTTTATGGGTAGCGGATACCACAGATACGCAGTATTTT.

The chain combines TRBV20-1 with TRBJ1-2, with D perhaps TRBD1 (5 bases). The CDR3 totals 15 residues. Germline CDR1 is DFQATT and CDR2 is SNEGSKA (reference sequence). Trimming left V 3 bases short and J 2 bases short, with 16 bases between. The CDR3 region has the DNA TGCAGTGCTAGTCGGGACGCCGAGGAGAACTATGGCTACACCTTC. Encoded protein: CSASRDAEENYGYTF.

The chain couples TRBV7-3 to TRBJ2-1; D possibly uses TRBD1 or TRBD2 (6 bases each). From germline, CDR1 is SGHTA and CDR2 FQGTGA. The CDR3 totals 14 residues. Trimming took 6 bases from V and 8 from J, leaving 17 bases between them. The CDR3 bases are TGTGCCAGCAGTTGGGGGGCACGTACGGATGAGCAGTTCTTC. It is translated as CASSWGARTDEQFF.

This clonotype was observed a handful of times. The rearrangement links TRBV7-2 to TRBJ2-4; D possibly corresponds to TRBD1 (6 bases). Per the germline V gene, CDR1 is SGHTA and CDR2 is FQGNSA. V was trimmed by 5 bases and J by 0 bases, leaving 14 bases between them. This CDR3 comprises 16 residues. CDR3 nucleotide sequence: TGTGCCAGCAGCCCCCGGACAGTTCTAGCCAAAAACATTCAGTACTTC. Its translation is CASSPRTVLAKNIQYF.

The V and J genes are TRBV6-2 or TRBV6-3 and TRBJ2-5, with 7 bases identical to TRBD1. The CDR3 sequence is 13 residues long. The junction had 2 bases not matched to a gene; V was cut back by 5 bases and J by 2 bases. CDR1 is MNHEY, CDR2 SVGEGT, per germline. This CDR3 is CASSDREQETQYF. The CDR3 bases are TGTGCCAGCAGTGACAGGGAACAAGAGACCCAGTACTTC.

V and J are TRBV4-3 and TRBJ2-1; unclear D gene. V shed 1 base and J shed 6 bases, with 13 bases lying between them. The CDR3 spans 15 residues. CDR1 and CDR2 from the germline V gene are LGHNA and YSLEER. Here the CDR3 reads CASSQVSYSANEQFF. CDR3 DNA sequence: TGCGCCAGCAGCCAAGTTAGCTATTCGGCCAATGAGCAGTTCTTC.

This rearrangement joins TRBV27 to TRBJ2-7, with TRBD2 as a possible D gene (5 bases). The CDR3 length is 16 residues. Germline lookup yields CDR1 MNHEY and CDR2 SMNVEV (reference sequence). The ends were cut back, 3 bases at V and 0 bases at J, with 15 bases in the middle. The CDR3 loop reads CASSFSIGESSYEQYF. The CDR3 DNA follows: TGTGCCAGCAGTTTTTCTATCGGGGAGAGCTCCTACGAGCAGTACTTC.

This clonotype was observed a handful of times. The chain uses TRBV7-2 and TRBJ2-1, with D possibly being TRBD2 (6 bases). Per germline, CDR1 SGHTA and CDR2 FQGNSA. The CDR3 consists of 15 residues. The germline V and J ends were trimmed by 1 base and 2 bases, with 9 bases remaining between them. This chain's CDR3 is CASSLDGGTYNEQFF. DNA of the CDR3: TGTGCCAGCAGCTTAGACGGGGGAACCTACAATGAGCAGTTCTTC.

The chain employs TRBV2 and TRBJ2-1; D unclear. The last part of the DNA fits TRBJ2-7 better; the J call may be wrong. The germline V gene encodes CDR1 SNHLY and CDR2 FYNNEI. The length of the CDR3 is 15 residues. The CDR3 nucleotides are TGTGCCAGCAGTGAATTGATGGGCCGCTACAATGAGCAGTACTTC. Its protein is CASSELMGRYNEQYF.

The sample holds a few counts of this clonotype. This chain joins TRBV7-2 and TRBJ2-5; TRBD2 matches 13 bases. CDR3 size: 16 residues. CDR1 SGHTA and CDR2 FQGNSA come from the germline V gene. With V trimmed by 3 bases and J by 4 bases, 5 bases remained unmatched. The CDR3 is CASSFPTSGGLETQYF. The DNA of the CDR3 is TGTGCCAGCAGCTTTCCGACTAGCGGGGGGTTAGAGACCCAGTACTTC.

The chain is built from TRBV5-4 and TRBJ2-5; 12 positions agree with TRBD2. The CDR3 is made up of 17 amino acids. The trim removed 0 bases at V and 1 base at J, leaving 4 bases unmatched. Germline V gene lookup returns CDR1 SGHNT and CDR2 YYREEE (reference sequence). CDR3 coding DNA: TGTGCCAGCAGCTTGGAGACTAGCGGGGGCCCCCAAGAGACCCAGTACTTC. It specifies CASSLETSGGPQETQYF.

V usage is TRBV6-6 and J usage is TRBJ1-2; the D gene is possibly TRBD1 (6 bases). Per germline, CDR1 MNHNY and CDR2 SVGAGI (reference sequence). This CDR3 is built from 12 residues. The V end lost 3 bases, the J end lost 6 bases, and 8 bases lay between the germline ends. The CDR3 region is CASSYTGNGYTF. CDR3 nucleotide sequence: TGTGCCAGCAGTTATACAGGGAATGGCTACACCTTC.

To note about this clonotype: At one end, the junction sequence differs from germline, possibly due to a read error. The chain is built from TRBV29-1 and TRBJ2-3; 7 bases line up with TRBD2. The CDR3 is 15 amino acids. Germline assignment: CDR1 SQVTM and CDR2 ANQGSEA. In DNA, the CDR3 is TGCAGCGTTGCCCTCGGCTTAGCGGGCACGGATACGCAGTATTTT. Translating gives CSVALGLAGTDTQYF.

This clonotype was detected a few times. The chain combines TRBV10-3 with TRBJ2-3, with a possible D match to TRBD2 (6 bases). The CDR3 sequence is 17 residues long. Germline V gene sequence: CDR1 ENHRY, CDR2 SYGVKD. V gave up 4 bases and J gave up 0 bases, with 17 bases separating them. CDR3 nucleotides: TGTGCCATCAGTGCCGCCGATTCGGGACTGAGCACAGATACGCAGTATTTT. This translates into CAISAADSGLSTDTQYF.

The V and J genes are TRBV4-2 and TRBJ2-7; a weak D match, TRBD2 (6 bases). V was clipped by 3 bases and J by 7 bases, with 16 bases between them. From germline, CDR1 is LGHNA and CDR2 YNFKEQ. The CDR3 consists of 14 residues. The CDR3 DNA reads as TGTGCCAGCAGCCATCCGGGAGCCATCAATGAGCAGTACTTC. The encoded protein is CASSHPGAINEQYF.

The V and J genes are TRBV6-1 and TRBJ2-7; D assignment may be TRBD1 or TRBD2 (7 bases each). Trimming cost V 7 bases and J 5 bases, with 27 bases left between them. Germline assignment: CDR1 MNHNS and CDR2 SASEGT. The CDR3 extends over 17 amino acids. The CDR3 reads CASTLTPGQGGKNEQYF. The CDR3 DNA sequence: TGTGCCAGCACCCTTACACCGGGCCAGGGGGGGAAGAACGAGCAGTACTTC.

V usage is TRBV5-5 and J usage is TRBJ1-4; 9 bases map to TRBD1. Germline V lookup: CDR1 SGHKS, CDR2 YYEKEE (reference sequence). The CDR3 extends over 16 amino acids. The J segment lost 0 bases and the V segment lost 4 bases, leaving 4 bases of the junction unmatched. Here the CDR3 DNA reads TGTGCCAGCAGCCGTAGACAGGGGGCAACTAATGAAAAACTGTTTTTT. It encodes CASSRRQGATNEKLFF.

This clonotype was seen a few times. J is TRBJ1-2 and V is TRBV3-1; TRBD1 might be the D (6 bases). CDR3 length: 16 residues. V lost 1 base to trimming and J lost 5 bases, with 17 bases between them. CDR1 LGHDT and CDR2 YNNKEL come from the germline V gene (reference sequence). The chain's CDR3 is CASSQVFSRGLYGYTF. The CDR3 bases are TGTGCCAGCAGCCAAGTGTTCAGCAGGGGACTATATGGCTACACCTTC.

This clonotype was seen only once. One junction end disagrees with the germline gene, perhaps due to a read error. The chain couples TRBV28 to TRBJ2-1; D might be TRBD2 (6 bases). Looked up from germline, CDR1 is MDHEN and CDR2 is SYDVKM. This CDR3 has 15 residues. This CDR3 is CASSFSGRSCNEQFF. DNA for the CDR3: TGTGCCAGCAGTTTTTCAGGGAGGTCCTGCAATGAGCAGTTCTTC. Using reference TRBV28 and TRBJ2-1 for the parts outside the CDR3, the full variable domain is DVKVTQSSRYLVKRTGEKVFLECVQDMDHENMFWYRQDPGLGLRLIYFSYDVKMKEKGDIPEGYSVSREKKERFSLILESASTNQTSMYLCASSFSGRSCNEQFFGPGTRLTVL.

This clonotype was detected a few times. This chain uses TRBV6-5 with TRBJ2-3; D gene unclear. This CDR3 is 14 amino acids long. Between the trimmed V and J ends, which lost 6 bases and 4 bases, there was a span of 14 bases. Germline CDR1 MNHEY, CDR2 SVGAGI. For the CDR3, the DNA is TGTGCCAGCAGCCCCGACCCAGCAGCAGATACGCAGTATTTT. It specifies CASSPDPAADTQYF.

This rearrangement joins TRBV18 to TRBJ2-5; TRBD1 aligns across 9 bases. Germline V gene lookup returns CDR1 KGHSH and CDR2 LQKENI. Germline trimming cut 3 bases from V and 11 bases from J; bases unmatched to any gene: 7. This CDR3 is 13 amino acids long. For the CDR3, the DNA is TGTGCCAGCTCACCGACAGGGGGAGGTGAGCAGTACTTC. Its translation is CASSPTGGGEQYF. The full variable domain, in which reference TRBV18 and TRBJ2-5 provide the parts outside the CDR3, is NAGVMQNPRHLVRRRGQEARLRCSPMKGHSHVYWYRQLPEEGLKFMVYLQKENIIDESGMPKERFSAEFPKEGPSILRIQQVVRGDSAAYFCASSPTGGGEQYFGPGTRLLVL.

This sequence joins TRBV3-1 and TRBJ2-7, with D unclear. Matching the DNA end better, TRBJ2-4 makes the J call doubtful. CDR1 and CDR2 from the germline V gene are LGHDT and YNNKEL (reference sequence). The CDR3 is made up of 15 amino acids. Here the CDR3 DNA reads TGTGCCAGCAGCCAGGATCTCGTCCGTTTCGACATTCAGTACTTC. Translating it yields CASSQDLVRFDIQYF.

V and J are TRBV4-3 and TRBJ2-1; 7 positions match TRBD1. There are 19 residues in the CDR3. Germline V CDR1 and CDR2: LGHNA, YSLEER. The J segment lost 6 bases and the V segment lost 1 base, leaving 18 bases of the junction unmatched. The CDR3 coding sequence is TGCGCCAGCAGCCAAGCTGATGGCGGGCCAAACCCAGGGGGCAATGAGCAGTTCTTC. Residues: CASSQADGGPNPGGNEQFF.